These T cell receptor beta chains were read from a single sample in a study of control samples from healthy donors and cancer patients. Sequencing used immunoSEQ multiplex PCR; TCRdb keeps in-frame clones, though not all of them. The sample includes some 120,000 clones, about 88% of them seen just once. Sequenced material: blood. All receptors derive from a woman in her seventies in good health. Each CDR3 is given without its conserved first and last residue. Not all rows give a size; the values are once, few, many and, for expanded clones, a class.

-	TRBV19	TRBJ1-4	ASSIGFRQTGELF
-	TRBV7-3	TRBJ2-7	ASSSGDGTNPKQY
-	TRBV5-1	TRBJ2-1	ASSLGAGGFYNEQF
-	TRBV5-6	TRBJ1-6	ASSLWDRDSPLH
-	TRBV2	TRBJ2-4	ASSTTGIAKNIQY
-	TRBV11-2	TRBJ1-3	ASSLDPPGPTNTIY
-	TRBV3-1/TRBV3-2	TRBJ2-5	ASSRGVEETQY
-	TRBV19	TRBJ1-2	ASSIGPRTASSYGYT
-	TRBV2	TRBJ1-2	ASSVWGPGT
once	TRBV4-2	TRBJ2-3	ASSQDNSGLAVGTDTQY
once	TRBV10-3	TRBJ2-3	AISGSTVSTDTQY
-	TRBV28	TRBJ1-1	ASIRQGGTEAF
-	TRBV6-6	TRBJ2-7	ASSPGAYEQY
-	TRBV4-1	TRBJ1-5	ASSVLGGGNQPQH
-	TRBV25-1	TRBJ1-2	ASRSDYGYT
-	TRBV7-3	TRBJ2-7	ASSLGTDQPSEQY
-	TRBV7-2	TRBJ2-1	ASSLVTGGNNEQF
-	TRBV28	TRBJ2-7	ASSLEAEYEQY
-	TRBV24-1	TRBJ2-1	ATQGTSGGSSSYNEQF
-	TRBV11-1	TRBJ1-1	ASSLAGVAMNTEAF
few	TRBV19	TRBJ1-2	ASIKSSAHETYGYT
few	TRBV5-1	TRBJ1-5	ASSLLGGSNQPQH
-	TRBV2	TRBJ1-1	ASSGELNTEAF
-	TRBV5-6	TRBJ2-5	ASSFGGETQY
once	TRBV2	TRBJ2-5	ASSRGRQETQY
-	TRBV29-1	TRBJ1-1	SVAGHMNTEAF
-	TRBV2	TRBJ1-1	ASSEGRLNTEAF
-	TRBV5-1	TRBJ2-5	ASSFGQAVETQY
-	TRBV29-1	TRBJ1-5	SVKEGNPYSNQPQH
-	TRBV3-1/TRBV3-2	TRBJ2-5	ASSQAGGGWETQY
-	TRBV19	TRBJ2-7	ASSIKDSSEQY
-	TRBV4-2	TRBJ2-2	ASSRTSGGASGELF
once	TRBV5-1	TRBJ2-3	ASSLGTGGSADTQY
once	TRBV9	TRBJ2-1	ASSGLAGDNYNEQF
-	TRBV27	TRBJ1-3	ASSLSDGNTIY
-	TRBV7-9	TRBJ2-7	ASSLAALSYEQY
-	TRBV5-1	TRBJ2-7	ASRLTGSSYEQY
-	TRBV5-1	TRBJ1-1	ASSLVAMNTEAF
-	TRBV2	TRBJ1-3	ASSEQGSGNTIY
-	TRBV7-9	TRBJ1-1	ASTPGGRTEAF
-	TRBV29-1	TRBJ2-7	SVGDMDRGPYKQY